Below are 26 T cell receptor beta chains sequenced from a single sample in a study of T-cell reconstitution after alpha-beta-depleted transplantation in children. Preparation of the TCRbeta library involved a method that used unique molecular identifiers. TCRdb redid the calling of the PCR reads with MiXCR, one entry per CDR3 protein. The data contain 100,000 or so distinct CDR3 sequences, 5% to 6% of them singletons. This sample comprised PBMCs, mostly from graft donor cells, obtained 60 days after TCRalphabeta/CD19-depleted stem cell transplant. Receptors were obtained from a female patient aged 2-9 years who had a stem cell transplant for Fanconi anemia, so the T cells may come from the graft donor.

This clonotype was detected ten times or more. The V and J genes are TRBV18 and TRBJ2-5; D uncertain. This CDR3 has 15 residues. V lost 3 bases to trimming and J lost 1 base, with 12 bases between them. Per the germline V gene, CDR1 is KGHSH and CDR2 is LQKENI. In nucleotides, the CDR3 is TGTGCCAGCTCACCCTATAGTCAGCTCCAAGAGACCCAGTACTTC. Its protein product is CASSPYSQLQETQYF.

This clonotype has a count of ten or more. The CDR3 region has the DNA TGTGCCAGCAGTTTAGAGGGTGGACTAACTCACTACAATGAGCAGTTCTTC. Protein sequence: CASSLEGGLTHYNEQFF. The chain joins TRBV12-3 or TRBV12-4 to TRBJ2-1, with TRBD2 as a possible D gene (6 bases). Trimming took off 1 base at V and 3 bases at J, with 16 bases between the two ends. The CDR3 is 17 residues long.

This clonotype was recorded a few times. This rearrangement joins TRBV6-5 to TRBJ2-1; 11 positions agree with TRBD2. The CDR3 runs to 15 residues. J gave up 9 bases and V 7 bases, and 11 bases lay outside the gene matches. The germline V gene has CDR1 MNHEY and CDR2 SVGAGI. Here the CDR3 reads CASTKGSLAGGEQFF. CDR3 nucleotide sequence: TGTGCCAGCACCAAAGGGTCGCTAGCGGGAGGTGAGCAGTTCTTC.

This clonotype came up a few times. V gene TRBV30 combines with J gene TRBJ2-3, with TRBD2 as a possible D gene (7 bases). V shed 2 bases and J shed 3 bases, with 15 bases lying between them. The CDR3 totals 15 residues. CDR1 is GTSNPN, CDR2 SVGIG, per germline (reference sequence). The CDR3 DNA reads TGTGCCTGGAGTATTGGGGGGGGGCCTACAGATACGCAGTATTTT. Amino acid sequence: CAWSIGGGPTDTQYF.

This clonotype showed up many times. The chain couples TRBV6-4 to TRBJ2-3, with TRBD1 matching over 10 bases. V lost 2 bases, J lost 4 bases, and 0 bases stayed unmatched. The CDR3 consists of 14 residues. CDR1 and CDR2 from the germline V gene are MRHNA and SNTAGT. DNA for the CDR3: TGTGCCAGCAGTGACGGGACAGGGGCAGATACGCAGTATTTT. It translates to CASSDGTGADTQYF.

This clonotype was counted ten times or more. V gene TRBV29-1 combines with J gene TRBJ2-1, with TRBD2 identical over 9 bases. J was trimmed by 5 bases and V by 4 bases; bases with no gene match: 21. The CDR3 is 19 amino acids. CDR1 and CDR2 from the germline V gene are SQVTM and ANQGSEA. CDR3 in amino acids: CSVAYLAGIPLTAHNEQFF. As DNA, the CDR3 is TGCAGCGTTGCTTATCTAGCGGGAATCCCCCTAACTGCTCACAATGAGCAGTTCTTC.

This clonotype was detected many times. The genes are TRBV5-1 and TRBJ2-7, with TRBD2 identical over 15 bases. The CDR3 is 14 residues long. J was trimmed by 4 bases and V by 4 bases; bases with no gene match: 0. Per germline, CDR1 SGHRS and CDR2 YFSETQ. The CDR3 DNA reads as TGCGCCAGCAGCGGGACTAGCGGGAGGTACGAGCAGTACTTC. Its protein product is CASSGTSGRYEQYF. The variable domain in full, with the rest retrieved from reference TRBV5-1 and TRBJ2-7, is KAGVTQTPRYLIKTRGQQVTLSCSPISGHRSVSWYQQTPGQGLQFLFEYFSETQRNKGNFPGRFSGRQFSNSRSEMNVSTLELGDSALYLCASSGTSGRYEQYFGPGTRLTVT.

This clonotype was seen at least ten times. The chain links TRBV7-6 to TRBJ2-3, with 15 nucleotides matching TRBD2. The trim removed 5 bases at V and 4 bases at J, leaving 4 bases unmatched. The CDR3 sequence is 16 residues long. Looked up from germline, CDR1 is SGHVS and CDR2 is FNYEAQ. In DNA, the CDR3 is TGTGCCAGCAGCAAGAGGACTAGCGGGAGGGCAGATACGCAGTATTTT. This codes for CASSKRTSGRADTQYF.

Only a few counts were recorded for this clonotype. The CDR3, as DNA: TGCGCCAGCAGCTTCGGACAGGACTACGAGCAGTACTTC. It codes for CASSFGQDYEQYF. This chain links TRBV5-1 with TRBJ2-7; 7 bases are shared with TRBD1. Germline V gene data show CDR1 as SGHRS and CDR2 as YFSETQ. The CDR3 length is 13 residues. The V and J ends lost 2 bases and 3 bases, in that order; junction bases with no gene match: 2.

V is TRBV5-1 and J is TRBJ2-3, with D uncertain. This CDR3 has 14 residues. CDR1 is SGHRS, CDR2 YFSETQ, per germline. V dropped 4 bases and J dropped 2 bases, with 11 bases sitting between them. CDR3 sequence reads: CASSLSLSTDTQYF. DNA for the CDR3: TGCGCCAGCAGCCTCAGCCTCTCCACAGATACGCAGTATTTT.

The rearrangement links TRBV28 to TRBJ1-5, with TRBD1 matching over 10 bases. The CDR3 runs to 13 residues. With 8 bases clipped from V and 3 bases from J, the junction kept 1 base outside the gene matches. In germline, CDR1 is MDHEN, CDR2 SYDVKM. The CDR3 DNA reads as TGTGCCAGCGGGACAGGGGTCAATCAGCCCCAGCATTTT. It translates to CASGTGVNQPQHF.

This clonotype is medium-sized. This rearrangement joins TRBV14 to TRBJ2-3, with D possibly being TRBD1 (6 bases). Germline V gene data show CDR1 as SGHDN and CDR2 as FVKESK. V lost 4 bases and J lost 8, with 10 bases in between. The CDR3 totals 12 residues. The CDR3 DNA is TGTGCCAGCAGCCCCAAGGGGGTTACGCAGTATTTT. Translated, it gives CASSPKGVTQYF.

This clonotype was detected many times. The rearrangement joins TRBV3-1 to TRBJ1-1; perhaps TRBD1 as D (5 bases). Germline V lookup: CDR1 LGHDT, CDR2 YNNKEL (reference sequence). Trimming removed 4 bases at V and 4 bases at J, with 16 bases between. This CDR3 spans 15 amino acids. The CDR3 coding sequence is TGTGCCAGCAGCCGAGATACAGGCCTCACCACTGAAGCTTTCTTT. Its translation is CASSRDTGLTTEAFF.

This rearrangement joins TRBV15 to TRBJ2-3; D unclear. This CDR3 comprises 16 residues. The V gene's germline CDR1 is LNHNV and CDR2 YYDKDF (reference sequence). V was cut by 6 bases and J by 0 bases, with 16 bases left in between. The chain's CDR3 is CATRNPRSGSTDTQYF. The CDR3 coding sequence is TGTGCCACCAGAAACCCCAGGTCGGGCAGCACAGATACGCAGTATTTT.

This clonotype was seen at least ten times. The rearrangement uses TRBV10-3 and TRBJ2-1; TRBD2 is a possible D gene (6 bases). CDR1 and CDR2 (germline): ENHRY, SYGVKD. This CDR3 has 15 residues. V was pared by 5 bases and J by 2 bases, with 13 bases between. Here the CDR3 reads CAISTSSQAYNEQFF. As DNA, the CDR3 is TGTGCCATCAGTACTAGCAGTCAAGCCTACAATGAGCAGTTCTTC.

This clonotype was picked up a small number of times. This sequence joins TRBV7-2 and TRBJ2-5; 11 bases align to TRBD2. Trimming removed 2 bases from V and 5 bases from J; junction bases left unmatched: 10. This CDR3 region has 17 residues. Per germline, CDR1 SGHTA and CDR2 FQGNSA. Here the CDR3 reads CASSLQSLAGGLETQYF. The CDR3 DNA reads as TGTGCCAGCAGCTTACAGTCCCTAGCGGGGGGTTTGGAGACCCAGTACTTC.

There are many counts of this clonotype. The J gene is TRBJ2-4, the V gene TRBV3-1, with TRBD2 matching over 13 bases. CDR1 is LGHDT, CDR2 YNNKEL, per germline (reference sequence). This CDR3 contains 16 residues. Trimming at V came to 4 bases and at J to 7 bases, leaving 7 bases not matched to a gene. The DNA for the CDR3 is TGTGCCAGCAGCCCGAGGACTAGCGGGGGAGATAACATTCAGTACTTC. Translating it yields CASSPRTSGGDNIQYF. Together with reference TRBV3-1 and TRBJ2-4, the CDR3 gives the full variable domain: DTAVSQTPKYLVTQMGNDKSIKCEQNLGHDTMYWYKQDSKKFLKIMFSYNNKELIINETVPNRFSPKSPDKAHLNLHINSLELGDSAVYFCASSPRTSGGDNIQYFGAGTRLSVL.

There are a few counts of this clonotype. V usage is TRBV24-1 and J usage is TRBJ2-1; D remains unclear. The CDR3 has 18 amino acids. V shed 4 bases and J shed 0 bases, with 18 bases lying between them. The germline V gene encodes CDR1 KGHDR and CDR2 SFDVKD. This CDR3 is CATSDPRADPSSYNEQFF. CDR3 DNA sequence: TGTGCCACCAGTGACCCTCGGGCAGATCCTAGCTCCTACAATGAGCAGTTCTTC.

This clonotype was seen ten or more times. The chain links TRBV18 to TRBJ2-5, with D hard to call. Germline CDR1 and CDR2: KGHSH and LQKENI. The CDR3 runs to 13 residues. V lost 0 bases and J 3 bases, leaving 5 bases between the germline ends. The CDR3 region is CASSPPSEETQYF. CDR3 sequence (DNA): TGTGCCAGCTCACCACCCAGCGAAGAGACCCAGTACTTC.

This clonotype was counted many times. The rearrangement joins TRBV6-5 to TRBJ2-7; 7 nucleotides align to TRBD1. The CDR3 loop spans 15 amino acids. Germline trimming cut 1 base from V and 3 bases from J; bases unmatched to any gene: 6. CDR1 MNHEY and CDR2 SVGAGI come from the germline V gene. Written as DNA, the CDR3 is TGTGCCAGCAGTTACTACCGACAGGGCGACTACGAGCAGTACTTC. Its protein is CASSYYRQGDYEQYF.

Ten or more counts support this clonotype. The rearrangement joins TRBV12-3 or TRBV12-4 to TRBJ1-1; TRBD1 matches at 7 bases. The CDR3 spans 14 residues. The junction had 0 bases not matched to a gene; V was cut back by 1 base and J by 1 base. The CDR3: CASSLGQGNTEAFF. CDR3 sequence (DNA): TGTGCCAGCAGTTTAGGACAGGGGAACACTGAAGCTTTCTTT.

Many counts were recorded for this clonotype. The chain employs TRBV15 and TRBJ2-1; 7 bases align to TRBD2. CDR3 size: 16 residues. Germline V gene lookup returns CDR1 LNHNV and CDR2 YYDKDF (reference sequence). After removal of 6 bases from V and 7 bases from J, the junction contained 15 bases not matched to a gene. CDR3 protein: CATSREAGSEMNEQFF. The CDR3 coding sequence is TGTGCCACCAGTAGGGAAGCGGGATCTGAAATGAATGAGCAGTTCTTC.

The chain joins TRBV3-1 to TRBJ2-7, with 8 bases identical to TRBD2. V dropped 4 bases and J dropped 2; count of bases not matched to a gene: 7. CDR3 size: 15 residues. Germline CDR1 is LGHDT and CDR2 is YNNKEL (reference sequence). The CDR3 coding sequence is TGTGCCAGCAGCCTTGGTAGCGGGATAACCTACGAGCAGTACTTC. It specifies CASSLGSGITYEQYF.

This clonotype showed up many times. V and J are TRBV5-1 and TRBJ2-7; D may be TRBD1 or TRBD2 (5 bases each). The germline V gene encodes CDR1 SGHRS and CDR2 YFSETQ. The V and J ends lost 4 bases and 4 bases respectively, with 12 bases between them. The CDR3 sequence is 13 residues long. CDR3 coding DNA: TGCGCCAGCAGCAGGGGACGGTCTTACGAGCAGTACTTC. Its protein product is CASSRGRSYEQYF.

V is TRBV23-1 and J is TRBJ2-5; 7 nucleotides line up with TRBD1. TRBV23-1 is labeled an ORF, and its function is uncertain. V gave up 4 bases and J gave up 1 base; unmatched junction bases: 9. This CDR3 comprises 16 residues. In DNA form, the CDR3 reads TGCGCCAGCAGTCGCGTATCAGGGGGAAGCCAAGAGACCCAGTACTTC. Its translation is CASSRVSGGSQETQYF.

Turning to this clonotype: It may be a read error: a sequence one base away is much more abundant. The chain combines TRBV7-3 with TRBJ2-2; tentatively, D is TRBD1 (8 bases). This CDR3 is built from 14 residues. CDR1 is SGHTA, CDR2 FQGTGA, per germline. CDR3 loop: CASSPTTGAGELIF. The DNA of the CDR3 is TGTGCCAGCAGCCCCACGACAGGGGCGGGGGAGCTGATTTTT.